Following are 19 T cell receptor beta chains from one sample sequenced in a study of blood T cell repertoires in COVID-19. The data were produced by immunoSEQ multiplex PCR, yet TCRdb's version contains in-frame clones alone and is incomplete. In the table there are over 200,000 clones, approximately 90% of which are singletons. The sequenced sample consisted of peripheral blood. These TCRs come from a man between 60 and 75 years old who had recovered from COVID-19.

The chain is built from TRBV19 and TRBJ2-1; 8 bases fit TRBD1. The germline CDR1 and CDR2 sequences are LNHDA and SQIVND (reference sequence). The J segment lost 9 bases and the V segment lost 9 bases, leaving 7 bases of the junction unmatched. The CDR3 contains 12 residues. This CDR3 reads CASRQGSGEQFF. The CDR3 DNA reads as TGTGCCAGCAGACAGGGGTCGGGTGAGCAGTTCTTC.

This sequence joins TRBV5-4 and TRBJ2-2; a possible D gene is TRBD2 (5 bases). Between the trimmed V and J ends, which lost 4 bases and 5 bases, there was a span of 15 bases. CDR3 length: 15 residues. Looked up from germline, CDR1 is SGHNT and CDR2 is YYREEE (reference sequence). CDR3 region: CASSGLDRGTGELFF. The CDR3 nucleotides read TGTGCCAGCAGCGGATTGGACCGGGGAACCGGGGAGCTGTTTTTT.

DNA for the CDR3: TGTGCCAGCAGCTTGTACTCAGGGGGTAAATACAATGAGCAGTTCTTC. Translation: CASSLYSGGKYNEQFF. The chain joins TRBV7-2 to TRBJ2-1, with 7 positions matching TRBD1. Germline CDR1 and CDR2: SGHTA and FQGNSA. The CDR3 is made up of 16 amino acids. V shed 3 bases and J 4 bases; nucleotides not matched to a gene: 9.

The chain recombines TRBV2 with TRBJ2-3; 10 bases match TRBD2. Germline CDR1 is SNHLY and CDR2 is FYNNEI. CDR3 length equals 16 residues. The trim removed 4 bases at V and 1 base at J, leaving 5 bases unmatched. The CDR3 DNA follows: TGTGCCAGCAGTGGGGATACTAGCGGGGGCACAGATACGCAGTATTTT. The encoded protein is CASSGDTSGGTDTQYF.

The V call is TRBV7-2, the J call TRBJ2-3; 9 bases fit TRBD1. V lost 5 bases to trimming and J lost 3 bases; unmatched junction nucleotides: 6. The CDR3 has 15 residues. Germline CDR1 and CDR2: SGHTA and FQGNSA. CDR3 sequence: CASSLNRGLTDTQYF. Written as DNA, the CDR3 is TGTGCCAGCAGCCTGAACAGGGGGCTAACAGATACGCAGTATTTT.

In its sample, this clone was seen once. V and J are TRBV5-1 and TRBJ2-1; 8 bases match TRBD1. Trimming at V came to 3 bases and at J to 6 bases, leaving 11 bases not matched to a gene. The CDR3 covers 16 residues. Germline V gives CDR1 SGHRS, CDR2 YFSETQ. CDR3 loop: CASSSLGQGALNEQFF. DNA for the CDR3: TGCGCCAGCAGCTCCCTGGGCCAGGGGGCGCTCAATGAGCAGTTCTTC.

Only one count was recorded for this clone. The rearrangement joins TRBV21-1 to TRBJ1-1; the table names TRBD1, a call not compared with the DNA. TRBV21-1 is termed a pseudogene. The CDR3 is made up of 17 amino acids. This chain's CDR3 is CASSKCWTGLRGTEAFF. The CDR3 DNA reads TGTGCCAGCAGCAAATGTTGGACAGGGCTAAGGGGCACTGAAGCTTTCTTT.

The CDR3 nucleotides read TGCGCCAGCAGCTTGGCTGGGGGCAGCACAGATACGCAGTATTTT. It codes for CASSLAGGSTDTQYF. This sequence joins TRBV5-1 and TRBJ2-3; the D gene is possibly TRBD1 (6 bases). Trimming took 0 bases from V and 0 from J, leaving 8 bases between them. The CDR3 covers 15 residues. Per germline, CDR1 SGHRS and CDR2 YFSETQ.

The V and J genes are TRBV5-4 and TRBJ2-7; TRBD1 matches 9 bases. This CDR3 has 16 residues. The germline V gene has CDR1 SGHNT and CDR2 YYREEE (reference sequence). The V gene end was trimmed by 0 bases and the J gene end by 2 bases; junction bases not matched to a gene: 6. The DNA for the CDR3 is TGTGCCAGCAGCTTGGACCCCCGGGACAGGGCCTACGAGCAGTACTTC. This sequence encodes CASSLDPRDRAYEQYF.

This chain connects TRBV11-1 to TRBJ1-1; TRBD1 is a possible D gene (5 bases). The V end was cut by 2 bases, the J end by 5 bases, with 15 bases between. Germline CDR1 and CDR2: SGHAT and FQDESV (reference sequence). There are 15 residues in the CDR3. The CDR3 nucleotides read TGTGCCAGCAGCTTATACCGCAGGGAAATGACTGAAGCTTTCTTT. Amino acid sequence: CASSLYRREMTEAFF.

The gene calls are TRBV7-3 and TRBJ2-2; maybe TRBD2 (6 bases). CDR1 is SGHTA, CDR2 FQGTGA, per germline. The CDR3 spans 17 residues. V shed 5 bases and J shed 0 bases, with 16 bases lying between them. This CDR3 reads CASSRYSGDANTGELFF. CDR3 in DNA: TGTGCCAGCAGCAGGTACTCGGGGGACGCGAACACCGGGGAGCTGTTTTTT.

The chain links TRBV27 to TRBJ1-2; possible D gene TRBD1, 6 bases. From germline, CDR1 is MNHEY and CDR2 SMNVEV (reference sequence). The V end was cut by 5 bases, the J end by 5 bases, with 15 bases between. CDR3 size: 14 residues. CDR3 sequence (DNA): TGTGCCAGCAGTCCAACAGGGTTGCGGTATGGCTACACCTTC. This codes for CASSPTGLRYGYTF.

This clone has a count of ten or more. V gene TRBV19 combines with J gene TRBJ2-1; 7 nucleotides match TRBD1. CDR1 is LNHDA, CDR2 SQIVND, per germline (reference sequence). The CDR3 has 15 amino acids. V was clipped by 5 bases and J by 0 bases; unmatched bases: 4. The CDR3 protein is CASSPDRISYNEQFF. The CDR3 nucleotides read TGTGCCAGTAGTCCGGACAGGATCTCCTACAATGAGCAGTTCTTC.

The chain is built from TRBV29-1 and TRBJ2-1, with TRBD1 matching 9 bases. The V and J ends lost 7 bases and 7 bases, in that order; junction bases with no gene match: 8. CDR1 is SQVTM, CDR2 ANQGSEA, per germline. The CDR3 consists of 13 residues. The CDR3 sequence: CSAWTGAENEQFF. CDR3 DNA sequence: TGCAGCGCTTGGACAGGGGCGGAGAATGAGCAGTTCTTC.

V and J are TRBV11-1 and TRBJ1-1; TRBD1 aligns across 11 bases. The germline V gene encodes CDR1 SGHAT and CDR2 FQDESV (reference sequence). J lost 3 bases, V lost 4 bases, and 7 bases had no gene match. CDR3 length equals 16 residues. CDR3 amino acids: CASSSRDRGWYTEAFF. CDR3 DNA: TGTGCCAGCAGCTCCCGGGACAGGGGGTGGTACACTGAAGCTTTCTTT.

The chain joins TRBV7-9 to TRBJ1-2; D is uncertain. Between the trimmed V and J ends, which lost 11 bases and 0 bases, there was a span of 13 bases. Germline V gives CDR1 SEHNR, CDR2 FQNEAQ (reference sequence). CDR3 length: 13 amino acids. For the CDR3, the DNA is TGTGCCGGTTCACTAATCACTAACTATGGCTACACCTTC. It specifies CAGSLITNYGYTF. The full variable domain, in which reference TRBV7-9 and TRBJ1-2 provide the parts outside the CDR3, is DTGVSQNPRHKITKRGQNVTFRCDPISEHNRLYWYRQTLGQGPEFLTYFQNEAQLEKSRLLSDRFSAERPKGSFSTLEIQRTEQGDSAMYLCAGSLITNYGYTFGSGTRLTVV.

The rearrangement uses TRBV3-1 (or the pseudogene TRBV3-2) and TRBJ2-7; D perhaps matches TRBD2 (5 bases). The CDR3 runs 14 residues. CDR1 and CDR2 from the germline V gene are LGHDT and YNNKEL (reference sequence). V gave up 3 bases and J gave up 3 bases, with 12 bases separating them. CDR3 residues: CASSQKRILYEQYF. For the CDR3, the DNA is TGTGCCAGCAGCCAGAAGCGGATCCTCTACGAGCAGTACTTC.

The chain uses TRBV27 and TRBJ1-1; D possibly corresponds to TRBD1 (5 bases). Trimming removed 2 bases from V and 1 base from J, with 8 bases in between. Germline V gene sequence: CDR1 MNHEY, CDR2 SMNVEV (reference sequence). The CDR3 has 14 amino acids. The CDR3 loop is CASSLGRENTEAFF. CDR3 nucleotide sequence: TGTGCCAGCAGTTTAGGCAGGGAGAACACTGAAGCTTTCTTT.

V gene TRBV12-5 combines with J gene TRBJ2-7; maybe TRBD1 (5 bases). V was cut by 7 bases and J by 2 bases, with 15 bases left in between. The germline V gene encodes CDR1 LGHNT and CDR2 FRNRAP. The CDR3 length is 14 residues. The CDR3 is CASVQGGRPYEQYF. In DNA, the CDR3 is TGTGCTAGTGTCCAGGGTGGCAGACCCTACGAGCAGTACTTC.